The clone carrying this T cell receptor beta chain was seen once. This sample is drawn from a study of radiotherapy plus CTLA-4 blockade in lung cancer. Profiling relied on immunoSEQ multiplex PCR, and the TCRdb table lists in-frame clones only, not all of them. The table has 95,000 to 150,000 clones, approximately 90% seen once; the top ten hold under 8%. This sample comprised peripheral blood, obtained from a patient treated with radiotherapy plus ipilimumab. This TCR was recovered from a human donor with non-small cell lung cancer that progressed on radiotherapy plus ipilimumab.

The CDR3 region has the DNA TGCGCCAGCGCTTCGGGGGAGACCCACTACGAGCAGTACTTC. It codes for CASASGETHYEQYF. The gene calls are TRBV5-1 and TRBJ2-7; D possibly corresponds to TRBD2 (6 bases). The CDR3 is 14 amino acids. Trimming left V 7 bases short and J 3 bases short, with 17 bases between. CDR1 and CDR2 (germline): SGHRS, YFSETQ.